The source of this T cell receptor beta chain is a study of T-cell reconstitution after alpha-beta-depleted transplantation in children. Germline CDR1 reads SGHRS; CDR2 reads YFSETQ. V lost 4 bases to trimming and J lost 3 bases, with 14 bases between them. CDR3 length: 14 residues. The TCRbeta library was prepared with unique molecular identifiers. A single record per CDR3 protein comes from TCRdb applying MiXCR to the PCR reads. Of about 610,000 distinct CDR3 sequences listed, 10% are singletons. A few counts support this clonotype. The material was PBMCs from the stem cell graft donor, obtained from the stem cell graft. This receptor was obtained from a human donor who donated a stem cell graft to a child with acute myeloid leukemia. J is TRBJ2-7 and V is TRBV5-1; D may be TRBD1 (6 bases). CDR3 sequence (DNA): TGCGCCAGCAGCCGGGACACGACCCGCTACGAGCAGTACTTC. Translated: CASSRDTTRYEQYF.